Sequencing of this T cell receptor (beta chain) was carried out in a study of radiation and T cells in renal cell carcinoma (dated by TCRdb to the early 2020s). Looking at the study overall: Samples were obtained from a clinical trial, in which 15 Gy stereotactic body radiation therapy was delivered to primary renal cell carcinomas and nephrectomy was performed 4 weeks later. A total of 53 samples underwent TCR beta sequencing, made up of some 26 tumors and about 27 peripheral blood samples. Across all 53 samples, over 4,000,000 unique CDR3 nucleotide sequences encoding about 2.4 million unique CDR3 amino acid sequences were identified. General study outcomes and caveats: Dynamics of the blood repertoire were not tracked past 4 weeks after treatment. Because no pretreatment tumor biopsies were available, whether clonotypes were present in the tumor at baseline could not be determined. In blood, the top tumor clonotypes increased between baseline and 2 weeks post-radiation and then shrank by 4 weeks, which suggests that tumor-resident clones expanded only transiently. The single-armed trial design could not address effects of radiation dose or scheduling on the TCR repertoire.

The immunoSEQ kit was used, according to the manufacturer's recommendations, to generate TCR beta libraries from genomic DNA. To prepare the libraries, a first multiplex PCR with proprietary primers was run, followed by a second PCR that added unique barcodes, and a bead cleanup was done after each round. Each sample batch included a kit-provided positive control reaction and a negative control reaction. The final libraries were assessed on an Agilent 4200 TapeStation D1000 ScreenTape, pooled by volume, and quantified by qPCR. An Illumina NextSeq500 fitted with a MidOutput 150-cycle cartridge performed the sequencing, running 156 Read1 cycles and 15 Index1 cycles with the kit's custom primers. The pooled library was loaded at roughly 0.96 pM, with a roughly 20% PhiX control spiked in. From the authors' description of their analysis: The vendor-processed data were analyzed in R, and a clonotype was defined as all T cells that share the same CDR3 nucleotide sequence. In the clone abundance analyses, frequencies in each sample were normalized to that sample's 10,000 most abundant clones. Before analysis, public T cell clones were removed, and these numbered fewer than five per sample on average. A difference in abundance of at least 32-fold between compartments was used to define tumor-enriched and baseline blood-enriched clonotypes. A beta-binomial differential abundance model was used to identify clonotypes that expanded or contracted between blood time points. Tumor-blood repertoire similarity was measured with the Baroni-Urbani and Buser coefficient, and group comparisons used two-tailed Wilcoxon tests in R. TCRdb obtained this table from immuneACCESS and retained in-frame rearrangements with V and J assigned. These tables miss some clones; where compared with another copy, unresolved V genes account for less than half of the shortfall, and the remainder is unexplained. V, J and clone size derive from that table, while D and trimming were established from the DNA sequence. The sample data list about 130,000 clones, and approximately 85% of these were observed just once. The ten largest clones represent 5% to 6.5% of the sample.

With regard to this clone: Its binding antigen is unknown. The input lacks base qualities; no much larger clone sits a single base away.

Including cysteine and phenylalanine, the CDR3 has 15 amino acids. Only CDR3 DNA remains: 45 bases, in frame from the first base. Looking up the germline V gene (reference sequence) yields CDR1 LNHDA and CDR2 SQIVND. V and J are trimmed by 5 bases and 6 bases, and the gene matches miss 10 bases of the junction. The time point label on this specimen signifies: blood 2 weeks post-SBRT. The sample's treatment or condition label, in plain terms: 15 Gy SBRT to primary tumor, nephrectomy 4 weeks later. To follow tumor-enriched clonotypes, serial peripheral blood was collected from radiation-treated patients at baseline and at 2 weeks and 4 weeks after SBRT. Renal cell carcinoma with clear cell pathology was present in all patients. The QIAamp DNA Blood Mini Kit (Qiagen) was used to prepare genomic DNA for TCR sequencing. Only samples passing all quality control checks were included in the analyses.

The TCR comes from a man aged 45-65 years with renal cell carcinoma. Recombination connected TRBV19 to TRBJ1-1; 9 bases in the middle match TRBD1. This sample comprised blood, obtained from a patient whose treatment included radiotherapy and nephrectomy. The CDR3 amino acid sequence is: CASSDRIGTGPEAFF. DNA sequence: TGTGCCAGTAGTGACCGGATTGGGACAGGGCCTGAAGCTTTCTTT.